This is a list of T cell receptor beta chains from one sample in a study of shared T cell receptors in the human thymus. Measured with immunoSEQ multiplex PCR; TCRdb has only the in-frame clones, and not every one. The table includes more than 550,000 clones, 70% to 90% detected once. The same data also contributed to another study, on human thymus T cells.

Sequencing input: thymocytes. These receptors were taken from a girl less than two years old with a congenital heart defect. CDR3s include the opening cysteine and the closing phenylalanine or tryptophan. The D gene is left open where the match is weak. The size of a clone is reported for some rows only, either as once, few or many, or as a class for expanded clones.

CASSYKAGRGETQYF,TGTGCCAGCAGTTATAAAGCCGGCAGGGGAGAGACCCAGTACTTC,.,TRBV27,15,TRBJ2-5,.
CASFRSSNYGYTF,TGTGCCAGCTTCAGGTCTTCTAACTATGGCTACACCTTC,.,TRBV2,13,TRBJ1-2,.
CASSPGQRNEAFF,TGTGCCAGCAGCCCGGGACAGAGAAATGAAGCTTTCTTT,TRBD1,TRBV7-2,13,TRBJ1-1,.
CASSQGAQPSGELFF,TGTGCCAGCAGCCAAGGGGCGCAGCCGTCCGGGGAGCTGTTTTTT,.,TRBV4-2,15,TRBJ2-2,.
CASSVWARTDTQYF,TGTGCCAGCAGCGTATGGGCTCGCACAGATACGCAGTATTTT,.,TRBV9,14,TRBJ2-3,.
CAIRKRGHVNGQYF,TGTGCCATCAGAAAAAGAGGACACGTCAATGGGCAGTATTTT,.,TRBV10-3,14,TRBJ2-3,.
CASSYRALGTGNPSYEQYF,TGTGCCAGCAGCTATCGGGCCCTCGGGACAGGCAATCCCTCCTACGAGCAGTACTTC,TRBD1,TRBV11-2,19,TRBJ2-7,.
CASSQGRGPNTGELFF,TGTGCCAGCAGCCAGGGTCGAGGCCCGAACACCGGGGAGCTGTTTTTT,.,TRBV14,16,TRBJ2-2,.
CASSLWVSGQTYNSPLHF,TGCGCCAGCAGCTTGTGGGTTTCTGGACAGACCTATAATTCACCCCTCCACTTT,.,TRBV5-1,18,TRBJ1-6,.
CASSPHWDSSYNSPLHF,TGTGCCAGCAGCCCGCATTGGGACAGCTCCTATAATTCACCCCTCCACTTT,TRBD1,TRBV9,17,TRBJ1-6,.
CASSPLSTSYEQYF,TGCGCCAGCAGCCCCCTGAGTACCTCCTACGAGCAGTACTTC,.,TRBV5-1,14,TRBJ2-7,.
CASSNRWQGGQPQHF,TGTGCCAGCAGTAACCGGTGGCAGGGCGGTCAGCCCCAGCATTTT,.,TRBV28,15,TRBJ1-5,.
CASSEDRARGNEQFF,TGTGCCAGCAGTGAGGACAGGGCTCGAGGGAATGAGCAGTTCTTC,TRBD1,TRBV2,15,TRBJ2-1,.
CAIRVSGGAGDTQYF,TGTGCCATCAGGGTTAGCGGGGGGGCTGGGGATACGCAGTATTTT,TRBD2,TRBV10-3,15,TRBJ2-3,.
CASSRRGTGDYEQYF,TGCGCCAGCAGCCGAAGAGGGACAGGGGACTACGAGCAGTACTTC,TRBD1,TRBV5-1,15,TRBJ2-7,.
CATARTGTNYGYTF,TGTGCCACAGCCCGGACAGGGACAAACTATGGCTACACCTTC,TRBD1,TRBV6-1,14,TRBJ1-2,.
CASRYQGSFNYGYTF,TGTGCCAGCAGATACCAGGGCAGCTTCAACTATGGCTACACCTTC,.,TRBV27,15,TRBJ1-2,.
CASSEAQGVPTNEKLFF,TGTGCCAGCAGTGAAGCTCAAGGGGTACCAACTAATGAAAAACTGTTTTTT,.,TRBV6-1,17,TRBJ1-4,.
CASSSSVGETQYF,TGTGCCAGCAGCTCATCAGTTGGAGAGACCCAGTACTTC,.,TRBV11-2,13,TRBJ2-5,.
CASRHNRSSYEQYF,TGTGCCAGCAGACACAACAGGAGCTCCTACGAGCAGTACTTC,.,TRBV6-4,14,TRBJ2-7,.
CASSEAKGEKRSPLHF,TGTGCCAGCAGTGAAGCGAAAGGTGAGAAGCGGTCACCCCTCCACTTT,.,TRBV2,16,TRBJ1-6,.
CASSPLGTWRGDNQPQHF,TGTGCCAGCAGCCCCCTAGGAACCTGGCGGGGGGACAATCAGCCCCAGCATTTT,.,TRBV28,18,TRBJ1-5,.
CASSFAHERTPQPEAFF,TGTGCCAGCAGTTTTGCCCATGAGAGGACACCCCAGCCTGAAGCTTTCTTT,.,TRBV27,17,TRBJ1-1,once
CASATSSPGLGSGNTIYF,TGTGCTAGCGCCACTTCATCCCCAGGCCTCGGCTCTGGAAACACCATATATTTT,.,TRBV12-5,18,TRBJ1-3,.
CASSFCPGQVPRSLYNEQFF,TGTGCCAGCAGCTTTTGCCCAGGACAGGTGCCCAGGTCCCTCTACAATGAGCAGTTCTTC,TRBD1,TRBV5-5,20,TRBJ2-1,.
CASSPRTLYGYTF,TGTGCCAGCAGCCCCAGGACACTCTATGGCTACACCTTC,.,TRBV7-9,13,TRBJ1-2,.
CASSLVTGTMNTEAFF,TGTGCCAGCAGCTTGGTAACAGGGACAATGAACACTGAAGCTTTCTTT,.,TRBV5-5,16,TRBJ1-1,.
CASSPDSGGTLLSPSYEQYF,TGTGCCAGCAGCCCGGACAGCGGGGGGACACTCCTTTCCCCCTCCTACGAGCAGTACTTC,TRBD2,TRBV13,20,TRBJ2-7,.
CASSFTQGPYEQYF,TGTGCCAGCAGTTTCACCCAGGGGCCTTACGAGCAGTACTTC,.,TRBV28,14,TRBJ2-7,.
CSVGRASGTKNIQYF,TGCAGCGTAGGCAGGGCTTCTGGGACCAAAAACATTCAGTACTTC,.,TRBV29-1,15,TRBJ2-4,.
CATSRIRGRGTDTQYF,TGTGCCACCAGCAGAATCCGAGGCCGGGGTACAGATACGCAGTATTTT,.,TRBV15,16,TRBJ2-3,.
CASSRTGDLNQPQHF,TGTGCCAGCAGCCGGACAGGGGATCTCAATCAGCCCCAGCATTTT,TRBD1,TRBV6-1,15,TRBJ1-5,.
CASSFLGAAYEQYF,TGTGCCAGCAGCTTTTTGGGGGCGGCCTACGAGCAGTACTTC,.,TRBV11-2,14,TRBJ2-7,.
CASSQARDSPYEQYF,TGTGCCAGCAGCCAAGCTCGGGACTCCCCCTACGAGCAGTACTTC,.,TRBV14,15,TRBJ2-7,.
CASSLAREGYTF,TGTGCCAGCAGCTTAGCTCGAGAGGGCTACACCTTC,.,TRBV5-6,12,TRBJ1-2,.
CASSEGRPGITGFDEQYF,TGTGCCAGCAGCGAAGGGCGCCCAGGGATTACAGGTTTCGACGAGCAGTACTTC,.,TRBV9,18,TRBJ2-7,.
CASSLKESGVSREQYF,TGTGCCAGCAGCTTAAAGGAGTCAGGGGTTTCTCGTGAGCAGTACTTC,.,TRBV7-8,16,TRBJ2-7,.
CASSNRLAYNEQFF,TGTGCCAGTAGTAACCGACTAGCTTACAATGAGCAGTTCTTC,TRBD2,TRBV19,14,TRBJ2-1,.
CASSLGRTGTEAFF,TGTGCCAGCAGCTTAGGACGAACGGGCACTGAAGCTTTCTTT,.,TRBV11-2,14,TRBJ1-1,.
CASRMSRVKGQNEQFF,TGTGCCAGCAGAATGAGCAGGGTAAAGGGACAGAATGAGCAGTTCTTC,TRBD1,TRBV7-9,16,TRBJ2-1,.
CASSYSMGGAEAFF,TGTGCCAGCAGTTACTCGATGGGAGGGGCTGAAGCTTTCTTT,.,TRBV6-6,14,TRBJ1-1,once
CATSRASEQGQGEQPQHF,TGTGCCACCAGCCGGGCCTCCGAACAGGGACAAGGCGAACAGCCCCAGCATTTT,.,TRBV15,18,TRBJ1-5,.
CASSLGGEGKGDLRQYEQFF,TGTGCCAGCAGCTTAGGGGGGGAGGGGAAGGGGGACCTACGACAATATGAGCAGTTCTTC,.,TRBV7-6,20,TRBJ2-1,.
CASSQIRDNEQFF,TGCGCCAGCAGCCAAATCAGGGACAATGAGCAGTTCTTC,.,TRBV4-1,13,TRBJ2-1,.
CASSSRVGGTYEQYF,TGTGCCAGCAGCTCTCGGGTGGGGGGAACCTACGAGCAGTACTTC,.,TRBV14,15,TRBJ2-7,.